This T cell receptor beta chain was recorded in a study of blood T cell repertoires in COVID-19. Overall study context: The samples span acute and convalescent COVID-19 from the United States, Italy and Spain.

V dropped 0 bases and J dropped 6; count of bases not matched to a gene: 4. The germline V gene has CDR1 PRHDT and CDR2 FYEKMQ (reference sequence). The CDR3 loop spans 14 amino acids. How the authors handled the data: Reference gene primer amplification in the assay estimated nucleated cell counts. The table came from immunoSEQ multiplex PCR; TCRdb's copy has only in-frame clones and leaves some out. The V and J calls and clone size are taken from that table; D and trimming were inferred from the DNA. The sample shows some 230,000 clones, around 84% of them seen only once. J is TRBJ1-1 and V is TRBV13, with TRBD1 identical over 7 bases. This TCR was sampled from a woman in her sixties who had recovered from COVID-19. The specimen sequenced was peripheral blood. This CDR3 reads CASSLGFRGSEAFF. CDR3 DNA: TGTGCCAGCAGCTTAGGCTTCAGGGGGTCTGAAGCTTTCTTT. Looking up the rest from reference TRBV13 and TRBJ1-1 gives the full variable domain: AAGVIQSPRHLIKEKRETATLKCYPIPRHDTVYWYQQGPGQDPQFLISFYEKMQSDKGSIPDRFSAQQFSDYHSELNMSSLELGDSALYFCASSLGFRGSEAFFGQGTRLTVV.